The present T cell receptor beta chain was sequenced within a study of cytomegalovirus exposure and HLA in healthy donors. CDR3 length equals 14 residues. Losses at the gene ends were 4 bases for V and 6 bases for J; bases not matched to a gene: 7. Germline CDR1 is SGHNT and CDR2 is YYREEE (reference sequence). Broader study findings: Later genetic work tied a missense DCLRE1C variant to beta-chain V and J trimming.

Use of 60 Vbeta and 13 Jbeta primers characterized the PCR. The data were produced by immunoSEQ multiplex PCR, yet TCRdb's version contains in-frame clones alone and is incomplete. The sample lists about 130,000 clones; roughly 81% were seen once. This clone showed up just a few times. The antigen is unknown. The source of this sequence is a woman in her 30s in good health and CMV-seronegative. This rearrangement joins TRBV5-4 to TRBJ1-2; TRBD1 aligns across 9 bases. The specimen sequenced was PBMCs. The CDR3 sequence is CASSTWTGVDGYTF. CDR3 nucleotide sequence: TGTGCCAGCAGCACCTGGACAGGGGTTGATGGCTACACCTTC.